This TCR beta chain emerged from a study of shared clonotypes between healthy human individuals. Positive CCR7 selection of CD45RO-negative cells yielded the naive CD8 cells, and terminally differentiated effector memory CD45RA+ cells were excluded. The repertoire was sequenced with immunoSEQ multiplex PCR; TCRdb's copy has only in-frame clones and lacks some. The sample contains over 2,000,000 clones, 93% of which appear only once. Per germline, CDR1 LGHNA and CDR2 YSLEER. The CDR3 runs 16 residues. J gave up 3 bases and V 3 bases, and 7 bases lay outside the gene matches. The gene calls are TRBV4-3 and TRBJ2-7; TRBD2 matches 11 bases. The origin of this receptor is a man younger than 35 in good health. Some clones in this sample may be carry-over from other donors' samples. Sequencing used naive CD8+ T cells from PBMCs. The CDR3 region is CASSQGTSGAIYEQYF. The CDR3 DNA reads as TGCGCCAGCAGCCAGGGGACTAGCGGAGCGATCTACGAGCAGTACTTC.